One TCR beta chain is described in this entry. Its antigen remains undetermined. This clone may be a read error of a much larger clone one base away. The trim is 6 bases for V and 4 bases for J, with a gap of 15 bases between the germline ends. The CDR3 holds 14 amino acids from the cysteine to the phenylalanine. CDR3 DNA is the only sequence kept; it has 42 bases, read in frame from the first base. The CDR1 and CDR2 encoded by the germline V gene (reference sequence) are LNHDA and SQIVND. The data are from a study of T cell repertoires in cytomegalovirus infection (dated by TCRdb to the late 2010s). As for the study more broadly: Donor HLA type was relevant to the analysis, as public TCR beta signatures indicated carriage of CMV infection together with the matching HLA type. Broader findings and caveats from the paper: Carriers of CMV infection plus the relevant HLA type were discriminated by the cumulative frequency of public TCR beta family members in the study cohort and in an independent approximately 400-donor cohort. The ex vivo response was dominated by HLA-C-restricted CMV-specific TCR beta clonotypes, which also provided the single most frequent clonotype in two of eight donors.

The reads were generated on an Illumina HiSeq 1500. Using fastp at Q25 and MiXCR, TCRdb reprocessed the public reads and kept productive beta chains. Records with the same CDR3 protein are collapsed into one entry carrying the most frequent genes and DNA. The sample includes roughly 130,000 distinct CDR3 sequences, with approximately 8.8% observed a single time. The ten largest clones add up to roughly a tenth of the sample. The chain employs TRBV19 and TRBJ1-2; TRBD1 could be the D gene, as 6 bases match. This TCR derives from a human donor in good health (CMV status not recorded). Some clones in this sample may be carry-over from other donors' samples. Sample: PBMCs. The nucleotides read TGTGCCAGTAGGGAAACAGGGCATCTCTATGGCTACACCTTC. Its coded protein is CASRETGHLYGYTF.